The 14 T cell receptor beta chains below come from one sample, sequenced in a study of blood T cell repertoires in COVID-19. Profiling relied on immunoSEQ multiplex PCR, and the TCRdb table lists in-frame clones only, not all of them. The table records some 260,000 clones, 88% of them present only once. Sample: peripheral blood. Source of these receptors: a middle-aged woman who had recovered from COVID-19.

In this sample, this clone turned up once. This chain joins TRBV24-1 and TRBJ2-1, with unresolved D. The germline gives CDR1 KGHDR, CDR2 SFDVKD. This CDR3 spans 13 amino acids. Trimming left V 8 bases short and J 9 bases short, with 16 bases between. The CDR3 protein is CATTTGTPGEQFF. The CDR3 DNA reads TGTGCCACCACCACTGGAACGCCGGGTGAGCAGTTCTTC.

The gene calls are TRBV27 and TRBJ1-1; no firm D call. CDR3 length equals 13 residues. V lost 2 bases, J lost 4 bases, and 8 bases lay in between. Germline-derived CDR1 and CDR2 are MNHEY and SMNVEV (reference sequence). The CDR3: CASSLAAITEAFF. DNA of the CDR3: TGTGCCAGCAGTTTAGCGGCGATCACTGAAGCTTTCTTT.

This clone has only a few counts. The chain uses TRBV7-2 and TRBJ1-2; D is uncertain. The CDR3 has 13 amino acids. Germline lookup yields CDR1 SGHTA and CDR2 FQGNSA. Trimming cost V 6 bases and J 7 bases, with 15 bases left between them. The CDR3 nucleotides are TGTGCCAGCAGGACGGGTCCCGTGACTGGCTACACCTTC. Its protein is CASRTGPVTGYTF. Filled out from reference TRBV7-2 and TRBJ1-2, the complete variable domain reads GAGVSQSPSNKVTEKGKDVELRCDPISGHTALYWYRQSLGQGLEFLIYFQGNSAPDKSGLPSDRFSAERTGGSVSTLTIQRTQQEDSAVYLCASRTGPVTGYTFGSGTRLTVV.

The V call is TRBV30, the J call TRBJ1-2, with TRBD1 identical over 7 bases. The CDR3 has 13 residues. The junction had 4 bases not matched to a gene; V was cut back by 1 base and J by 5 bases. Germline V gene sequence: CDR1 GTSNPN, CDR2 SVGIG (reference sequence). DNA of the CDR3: TGTGCCTGGAGTGGGACAGGTCCATATGGCTACACCTTC. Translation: CAWSGTGPYGYTF. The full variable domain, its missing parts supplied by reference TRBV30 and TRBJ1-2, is SQTIHQWPATLVQPVGSPLSLECTVEGTSNPNLYWYRQAAGRGLQLLFYSVGIGQISSEVPQNLSASRPQDRQFILSSKKLLLSDSGFYLCAWSGTGPYGYTFGSGTRLTVV.

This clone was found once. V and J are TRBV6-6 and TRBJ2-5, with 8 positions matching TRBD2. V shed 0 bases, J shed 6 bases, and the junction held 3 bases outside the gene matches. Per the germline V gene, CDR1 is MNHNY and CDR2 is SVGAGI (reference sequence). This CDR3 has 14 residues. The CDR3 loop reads CASSYSTSAKTQYF. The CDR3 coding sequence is TGTGCCAGCAGTTACTCGACTAGCGCAAAGACCCAGTACTTC.

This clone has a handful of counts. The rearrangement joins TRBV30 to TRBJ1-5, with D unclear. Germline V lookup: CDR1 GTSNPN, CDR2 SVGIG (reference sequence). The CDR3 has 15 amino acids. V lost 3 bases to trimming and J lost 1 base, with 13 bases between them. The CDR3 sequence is CAWSSVGGSNQPQHF. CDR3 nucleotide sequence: TGTGCCTGGAGCTCCGTGGGAGGGAGCAATCAGCCCCAGCATTTT.

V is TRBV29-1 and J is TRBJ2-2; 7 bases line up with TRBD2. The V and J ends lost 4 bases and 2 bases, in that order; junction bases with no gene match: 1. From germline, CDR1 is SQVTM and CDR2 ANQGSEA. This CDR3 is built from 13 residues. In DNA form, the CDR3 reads TGCAGCGTTGCGGGAGGCAACACCGGGGAGCTGTTTTTT. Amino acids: CSVAGGNTGELFF.

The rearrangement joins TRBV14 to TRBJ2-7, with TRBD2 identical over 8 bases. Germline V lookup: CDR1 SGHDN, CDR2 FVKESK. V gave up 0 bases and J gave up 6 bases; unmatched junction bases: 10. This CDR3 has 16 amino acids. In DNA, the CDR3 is TGTGCCAGCAGCCAAGAGGGGGCGGGAGGATGGCGCGAGCAGTACTTC. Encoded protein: CASSQEGAGGWREQYF.

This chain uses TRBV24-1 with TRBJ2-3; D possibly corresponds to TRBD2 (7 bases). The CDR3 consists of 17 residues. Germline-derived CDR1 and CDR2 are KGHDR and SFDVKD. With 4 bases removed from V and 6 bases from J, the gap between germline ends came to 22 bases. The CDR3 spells CATSDPRGERGGDTQYF. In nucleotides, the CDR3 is TGTGCCACCAGTGACCCGAGAGGGGAGAGGGGGGGGGATACGCAGTATTTT.

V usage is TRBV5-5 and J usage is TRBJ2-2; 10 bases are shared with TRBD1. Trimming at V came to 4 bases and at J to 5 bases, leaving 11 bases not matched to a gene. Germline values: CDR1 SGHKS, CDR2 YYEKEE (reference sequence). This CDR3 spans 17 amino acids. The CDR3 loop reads CASSPGTGVRRTGELFF. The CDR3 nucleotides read TGTGCCAGCAGCCCCGGGACAGGGGTACGTCGGACCGGGGAGCTGTTTTTT.

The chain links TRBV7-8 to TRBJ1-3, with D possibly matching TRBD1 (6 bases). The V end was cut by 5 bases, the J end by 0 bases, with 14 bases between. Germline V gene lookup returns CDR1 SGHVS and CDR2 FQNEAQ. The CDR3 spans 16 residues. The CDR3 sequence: CASSLTTGNSGNTIYF. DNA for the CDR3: TGTGCCAGCAGCCTAACGACAGGAAACTCTGGAAACACCATATATTTT.

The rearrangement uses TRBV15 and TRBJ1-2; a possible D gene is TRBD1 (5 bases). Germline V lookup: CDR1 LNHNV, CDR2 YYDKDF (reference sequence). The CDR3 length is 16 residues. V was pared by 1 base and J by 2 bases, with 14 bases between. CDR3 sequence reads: CATSRAGDGLNYGYTF. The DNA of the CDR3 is TGTGCCACCAGCAGAGCGGGGGACGGACTAAACTATGGCTACACCTTC. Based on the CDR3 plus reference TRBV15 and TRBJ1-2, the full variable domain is DAMVIQNPRYQVTQFGKPVTLSCSQTLNHNVMYWYQQKSSQAPKLLFHYYDKDFNNEADTPDNFQSRRPNTSFCFLDIRSPGLGDTAMYLCATSRAGDGLNYGYTFGSGTRLTVV.

In DNA form, the CDR3 reads TGTGCCAGCAGCTGGGCTAGCGGGGAGCAGTTCTTC. Translation: CASSWASGEQFF. The chain recombines TRBV11-3 with TRBJ2-1; 8 positions agree with TRBD2. With V trimmed by 4 bases and J by 10 bases, 3 bases remained unmatched. The CDR3 sequence is 12 residues long. Germline CDR1 is SGHNT and CDR2 is YENEEA.

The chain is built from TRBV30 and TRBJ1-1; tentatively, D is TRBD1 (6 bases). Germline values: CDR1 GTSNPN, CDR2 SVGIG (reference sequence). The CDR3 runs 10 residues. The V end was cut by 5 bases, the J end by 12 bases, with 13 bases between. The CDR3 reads CAWGDRPTFF. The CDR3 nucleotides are TGTGCCTGGGGAGACAGGCCAACTTTCTTT.